Below are 23 T cell receptor beta chains sequenced from a single sample in a study of PD-L1 blockade in urothelial cancer. The method was immunoSEQ multiplex PCR; TCRdb's version includes in-frame clones alone and lacks a portion of them. This sample has more than 40,000 clones; around 86% occur once, and the top ten carry approximately 1.7%. Time point defined: pretreatment peripheral blood. The sample was PBMCs, taken around atezolizumab (anti-PD-L1) treatment. These receptors were obtained from a man aged 45-65 years with urothelial cancer.

The V gene is TRBV18, the J gene TRBJ2-7; maybe TRBD1 (6 bases). Germline CDR1 KGHSH, CDR2 LQKENI. The ends were cut back, 6 bases at V and 1 base at J, with 10 bases in the middle. This CDR3 has 13 residues. The CDR3 protein is CASSVTGSYEQYV. The DNA of the CDR3 is TGTGCCAGCTCGGTCACAGGGTCCTACGAGCAGTACGTC.

The genes are TRBV29-1 and TRBJ1-4; D is uncertain. V lost 6 bases to trimming and J lost 14 bases, with 7 bases between them. The CDR3 covers 8 residues. CDR1 is SQVTM, CDR2 ANQGSEA, per germline. The CDR3, as DNA: TGCAGCGTAGATCGGCTGTTTTTT. Its translation is CSVDRLFF.

This chain links TRBV9 with TRBJ1-2; a weak D match, TRBD1 (5 bases). V dropped 7 bases and J dropped 3 bases, with 31 bases sitting between them. Germline assignment: CDR1 SGDLS and CDR2 YYNGEE. This CDR3 is built from 19 residues. DNA of the CDR3: TGTGCCAGCGGCGGGCTCTGGCAACGAAAGGGGAACTGGTACTATGGCTACACCTTC. The encoded protein is CASGGLWQRKGNWYYGYTF.

This rearrangement joins TRBV10-3 to TRBJ2-1; D is possibly TRBD2 (8 bases). V was trimmed by 10 bases and J by 7 bases, leaving 17 bases between them. This CDR3 comprises 13 residues. Germline V CDR1 and CDR2: ENHRY, SYGVKD. Here the CDR3 DNA reads TGTGCCACCGGACTAGCAGGGGGAAATGAGCAGTTCTTC. Protein sequence: CATGLAGGNEQFF.

This chain links TRBV6-4 with TRBJ2-3, with 8 bases matching TRBD1. The CDR3 runs 15 residues. Trimming took 0 bases from V and 6 from J; bases not matched to a gene: 5. CDR1 is MRHNA and CDR2 is SNTAGT in the germline V gene. The CDR3 DNA reads TGTGCCAGCAGTGACTCGATGAACAGGGGGGATACGCAGTATTTT. Its protein product is CASSDSMNRGDTQYF.

This clone is medium-sized. Within the sample, other DNA sequences also encode this same CDR3. This sequence joins TRBV6-5 and TRBJ1-1; D is possibly TRBD1 (5 bases). From germline, CDR1 is MNHEY and CDR2 SVGAGI. Trimming cost V 5 bases and J 11 bases, with 15 bases left between them. The CDR3 consists of 12 residues. The CDR3 spells CASSLTGGGAFF. DNA for the CDR3: TGTGCCAGCAGTCTAACGGGCGGGGGGGCTTTCTTT.

The V and J genes are TRBV5-4 and TRBJ1-2, with a possible D match to TRBD1 (5 bases). In germline, CDR1 is SGHNT, CDR2 YYREEE (reference sequence). The CDR3 is 14 residues long. V was pared by 4 bases and J by 5 bases, with 15 bases between. CDR3 protein: CASSQDGGWYGYTF. The CDR3 coding sequence is TGTGCCAGCAGCCAGGACGGGGGGTGGTATGGCTACACCTTC.

The table lists this clone with a few counts. CDR3 nucleotide sequence: TGTGCCAGCAGCAAAGATCCCCCCTGGCAGGGCGGACAAGAGACCCAGTACTTC. The encoded protein is CASSKDPPWQGGQETQYF. The genes are TRBV21-1 and TRBJ2-5; the table gives TRBD1 as D, unverified against the DNA. TRBV21-1 is reported as a pseudogene. This CDR3 spans 18 amino acids.

V and J are TRBV11-2 and TRBJ2-1, with TRBD2 matching over 15 bases. Germline assignment: CDR1 SGHAT and CDR2 FQNNGV. V lost 3 bases to trimming and J lost 13 bases; unmatched junction nucleotides: 7. The CDR3 sequence is 15 residues long. CDR3 protein: CASSFGTSGGTSQFF. CDR3 DNA: TGTGCCAGCAGCTTTGGGACTAGCGGGGGGACAAGTCAGTTCTTC.

This chain uses TRBV5-1 with TRBJ2-1, with TRBD1 matching 8 bases. Germline CDR1 SGHRS, CDR2 YFSETQ. The CDR3 consists of 15 residues. V lost 1 base to trimming and J lost 6 bases; unmatched junction nucleotides: 6. The CDR3 region has the DNA TGCGCCAGCAGCTTGCAGTCAGGGGGCGCCAATGAGCAGTTCTTC. It yields the protein CASSLQSGGANEQFF.

This chain joins TRBV5-4 and TRBJ2-7; possible D gene TRBD2, 6 bases. Trimming removed 2 bases at V and 7 bases at J, with 13 bases between. CDR3 size: 13 residues. Germline V gene data show CDR1 as SGHNT and CDR2 as YYREEE (reference sequence). DNA for the CDR3: TGTGCCAGCAGCTTACGAGGGGCGGGGGAGCAGTACGTC. As protein: CASSLRGAGEQYV.

V usage is TRBV5-1 and J usage is TRBJ2-7; TRBD1 matches at 11 bases. The CDR3 runs 14 residues. After removal of 0 bases from V and 6 bases from J, the junction contained 2 bases not matched to a gene. Looked up from germline, CDR1 is SGHRS and CDR2 is YFSETQ. CDR3 in DNA: TGCGCCAGCAGCTTGGGGACAGGGGGCTCCGAGCAGTACGTC. Amino acids: CASSLGTGGSEQYV.

The chain carries TRBV7-9 and TRBJ2-7; no reliable D call. The CDR3 loop spans 13 amino acids. V shed 7 bases and J shed 5 bases, with 15 bases lying between them. Germline V CDR1 and CDR2: SEHNR, FQNEAQ (reference sequence). The CDR3 here is CASTPAAHHEQYF. Here the CDR3 DNA reads TGTGCCAGCACCCCCGCGGCCCATCACGAGCAGTACTTC.

This clone was detected a few times. The rearrangement links TRBV7-8 to TRBJ2-3; D call uncertain. V gave up 6 bases and J gave up 7 bases, with 8 bases separating them. Germline CDR1 reads SGHVS; CDR2 reads FQNEAQ. The CDR3 is made up of 11 amino acids. Written as DNA, the CDR3 is TGTGCCAGCAGTAGAGGAAATACGCAGTATTTT. It specifies CASSRGNTQYF.

The chain has TRBV5-1 and TRBJ2-5, with 7 positions matching TRBD1. Losses at the gene ends were 4 bases for V and 5 bases for J; bases not matched to a gene: 11. Germline CDR1 and CDR2: SGHRS and YFSETQ. CDR3 size: 15 residues. The chain's CDR3 is CASSHPGTERETQYF. The CDR3 DNA sequence: TGCGCCAGCAGCCACCCCGGGACAGAGAGGGAGACCCAGTACTTC.

V and J are TRBV6-5 and TRBJ1-2; TRBD1 matches 7 bases. The CDR3 has 12 residues. Germline loops: CDR1 MNHEY, CDR2 SVGAGI. With V trimmed by 4 bases and J by 5 bases, 1 base remained unmatched. The CDR3, as DNA: TGTGCCAGCAGTTTACAGGGGTATGGCTACACCTTC. Protein product: CASSLQGYGYTF.

CDR3 sequence (DNA): TGTGCCAGCAGGAACAGGGCTAGGGAGACTGAAGCTTTCTTT. Protein sequence: CASRNRARETEAFF. V usage is TRBV7-8 and J usage is TRBJ1-1, with a tentative D call TRBD1 (6 bases). The CDR3 contains 14 residues. The germline V gene encodes CDR1 SGHVS and CDR2 FQNEAQ. Trimming took off 6 bases at V and 5 bases at J, with 16 bases between the two ends.

V and J are TRBV18 and TRBJ2-3; D is ambiguous. Germline V gene sequence: CDR1 KGHSH, CDR2 LQKENI. V was clipped by 0 bases and J by 0 bases, with 7 bases between them. The CDR3 runs 15 residues. CDR3 sequence reads: CASSPPSRSTDTQYF. The DNA of the CDR3 is TGTGCCAGCTCACCACCATCCCGGAGCACAGATACGCAGTATTTT.

The rearrangement joins TRBV19 to TRBJ1-1; 9 bases align to TRBD1. CDR3 length equals 16 residues. V was pared by 5 bases and J by 4 bases, with 11 bases of the junction left unmatched. Germline loops: CDR1 LNHDA, CDR2 SQIVND (reference sequence). CDR3 amino acids: CASSDRTGVKGTEAFF. For the CDR3, the DNA is TGTGCCAGTAGTGACCGGACAGGGGTGAAGGGCACTGAAGCTTTCTTT.

The CDR3 loop reads CASSLGRDSYGYTF. The CDR3 coding sequence is TGCGCCAGCAGCTTGGGCCGGGACAGCTATGGCTACACCTTC. The J gene is TRBJ1-2, the V gene TRBV5-1; 7 bases map to TRBD1. CDR1 is SGHRS and CDR2 is YFSETQ in the germline V gene. The J segment lost 4 bases and the V segment lost 0 bases, leaving 3 bases of the junction unmatched. There are 14 residues in the CDR3. The whole variable domain, remainder taken from reference TRBV5-1 and TRBJ1-2, is KAGVTQTPRYLIKTRGQQVTLSCSPISGHRSVSWYQQTPGQGLQFLFEYFSETQRNKGNFPGRFSGRQFSNSRSEMNVSTLELGDSALYLCASSLGRDSYGYTFGSGTRLTVV.

The chain employs TRBV28 and TRBJ1-4, with 7 bases that match TRBD1. Looked up from germline, CDR1 is MDHEN and CDR2 is SYDVKM. The CDR3 has 15 amino acids. Trimming cost V 5 bases and J 5 bases; bases outside gene matches: 8. CDR3 nucleotide sequence: TGTGCCAGCAGTAAATTAGGGGGCGGGAATGAAAAACTGTTTTTT. Translated, it gives CASSKLGGGNEKLFF.

The chain links TRBV5-1 to TRBJ1-2; the match to TRBD1 covers 9 bases. Germline V gives CDR1 SGHRS, CDR2 YFSETQ. There are 18 residues in the CDR3. Trimming removed 4 bases from V and 0 bases from J; junction bases left unmatched: 13. The CDR3 DNA reads as TGCGCCAGCAGCCAGACATCACAGGGGGCTTCAGCTAACTATGGCTACACCTTC. It is translated as CASSQTSQGASANYGYTF.

The chain is built from TRBV5-5 and TRBJ2-7; 7 positions match TRBD2. This CDR3 has 15 residues. In germline, CDR1 is SGHKS, CDR2 YYEKEE (reference sequence). V was pared by 0 bases and J by 3 bases, with 6 bases of the junction left unmatched. The CDR3 nucleotides are TGTGCCAGCAGCTTGGGGCTAGCGGAGTACTACGAGCAGTACTTC. Translating it yields CASSLGLAEYYEQYF.